This TCR beta chain was identified during a study of control samples from healthy donors and cancer patients. Here immunoSEQ multiplex PCR was the method, and the copy in TCRdb shows in-frame clones only, minus some. The sample gives tens of thousands of clones, about 89% of which show up once; under 7.5% is in the top ten. The origin of this receptor is a man in his forties or fifties in good health. Sequenced input: blood.

CDR3 sequence reads: CASSGQALGAQYF. The CDR3 nucleotides are TGCGCCAGCAGTGGACAGGCCCTGGGGGCCCAGTACTTC. The chain couples TRBV10-2 to TRBJ2-5; tentative D call: TRBD1 (6 bases). With 4 bases removed from V and 9 bases from J, the gap between germline ends came to 15 bases. The CDR3 length is 13 residues. The germline V gene encodes CDR1 WSHSY and CDR2 SAAADI.